This T cell receptor (beta chain) originates from a study of regulatory T cells in long-lasting Graves disease. This CDR3 comprises 14 residues. V gave up 6 bases and J gave up 1 base, with 15 bases separating them. Germline CDR1 SQVTM, CDR2 ANQGSEA. A few counts support this clonotype. Time point given: newly diagnosed GD, antithyroid drugs for less than 3 months. Preparation of the TCR library used RNA extracted from PBMCs. To make TCR beta libraries, researchers used iRepertoire HTBI primers and Arm-PCR of CDR3 regions. TCRdb used MiXCR to reprocess the multiplex PCR reads, holding one entry per CDR3 protein. The table shows about 450,000 distinct CDR3 sequences, with approximately 16% occurring only once. The same specimen was also included in a second study, on T cells in Graves' hyperthyroidism and ophthalmopathy.

The chain employs TRBV29-1 and TRBJ1-1; D might be TRBD1 (6 bases). This specimen consisted of peripheral blood mononuclear cells (PBMCs), obtained at new diagnosis, from a patient treated with antithyroid drugs. The sequence was collected from a woman aged 25 to 39 with Graves disease. The CDR3 DNA follows: TGCAGCGTGGACTACAGGGTGCGGAACACTGAAGCTTTCTTT. Amino acid sequence: CSVDYRVRNTEAFF.